This T cell receptor beta chain was recovered during a study of blood T cell repertoires in COVID-19. About the study: There were acute and convalescent COVID-19 samples, and they came from the United States, Italy and Spain.

Symptom resolution, clearance, or two negative PCRs marked the recovered donors of Cohort 3. Measured with immunoSEQ multiplex PCR; TCRdb has only the in-frame clones, and not every one. The table lists 450,000 or so clones, 90% of them singletons. Between the trimmed V and J ends, which lost 0 bases and 0 bases, there was a span of 9 bases. The V gene's germline CDR1 is LGHDT and CDR2 YNNKEL (reference sequence). The CDR3 spans 16 residues. The rearrangement uses TRBV3-1 (or the pseudogene TRBV3-2) and TRBJ1-3; the D is unclear. The TCR was taken from a man aged 18 to 35 who had recovered from COVID-19. The sample comprised PBMCs or T cells enriched from blood (not recorded which). The DNA for the CDR3 is TGTGCCAGCAGCCAAGATGATACAAGCTCTGGAAACACCATATATTTT. This sequence encodes CASSQDDTSSGNTIYF.